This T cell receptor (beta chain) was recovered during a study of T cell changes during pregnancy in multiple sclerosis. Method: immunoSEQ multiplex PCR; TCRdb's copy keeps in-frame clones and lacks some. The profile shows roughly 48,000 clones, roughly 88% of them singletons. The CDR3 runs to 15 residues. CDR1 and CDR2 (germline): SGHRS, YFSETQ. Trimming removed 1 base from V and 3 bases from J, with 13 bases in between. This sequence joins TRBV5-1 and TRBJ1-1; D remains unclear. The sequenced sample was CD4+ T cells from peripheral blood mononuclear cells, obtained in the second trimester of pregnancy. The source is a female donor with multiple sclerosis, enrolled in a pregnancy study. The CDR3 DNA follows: TGCGCCAGCAGCTTGTTTCCTCGCGATGACACTGAAGCTTTCTTT. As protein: CASSLFPRDDTEAFF.